The 12 T cell receptor beta chains reported below all come from one sample, sequenced in a study of cytomegalovirus exposure and HLA in healthy donors. This PCR relied on a set of 60 Vbeta primers and 13 Jbeta primers. Only in-frame clones appear in the TCRdb table, and some are missing; sequencing was by immunoSEQ multiplex PCR. The table records 210,000 or so clones, around 81% of them present only once. Sequenced input: PBMCs. These receptors were obtained from a woman between 50 and 59 years old in good health and CMV-seropositive.

The chain joins TRBV5-1 to TRBJ2-7; tentative D call: TRBD2 (6 bases). The CDR3 covers 15 residues. The V end lost 4 bases, the J end lost 7 bases, and 21 bases lay between the germline ends. In germline, CDR1 is SGHRS, CDR2 YFSETQ. CDR3 DNA sequence: TGCGCCAGCAGCCTTTTCGCCAATCTGGAGGGGGAGCAGTACTTC. This translates into CASSLFANLEGEQYF.

The rearrangement links TRBV2 to TRBJ1-1; D remains ambiguous. The ends were cut back, 11 bases at V and 1 base at J, with 11 bases in the middle. The V gene's germline CDR1 is SNHLY and CDR2 FYNNEI. CDR3 length equals 12 residues. In DNA, the CDR3 is TGTGCCCGACAATTCCAGAACACTGAAGCTTTCTTT. This translates into CARQFQNTEAFF.

The chain employs TRBV7-3 and TRBJ2-3, with TRBD2 matching 7 bases. Germline V gene data show CDR1 as SGHTA and CDR2 as FQGTGA. The CDR3 totals 14 residues. With 8 bases clipped from V and 5 bases from J, the junction kept 10 bases outside the gene matches. CDR3 residues: CASAPSGGKDTQYF. DNA for the CDR3: TGTGCCAGCGCCCCGTCGGGGGGTAAAGATACGCAGTATTTT.

This chain connects TRBV28 to TRBJ1-4, with D unclear. The germline V and J ends were trimmed by 6 bases and 8 bases, with 19 bases remaining between them. Germline V gives CDR1 MDHEN, CDR2 SYDVKM. CDR3 length: 15 residues. Here the CDR3 reads CASSSWSEGGEKLFF. The CDR3 region has the DNA TGTGCCAGCAGCTCTTGGTCGGAGGGAGGGGAAAAACTGTTTTTT.

This sequence joins TRBV5-1 and TRBJ1-2; possibly TRBD1 for D (6 bases). The ends were cut back, 2 bases at V and 6 bases at J, with 17 bases in the middle. Germline CDR1 is SGHRS and CDR2 is YFSETQ. CDR3 length: 15 amino acids. The CDR3 reads CASSFGDNPGNGYTF. In DNA form, the CDR3 reads TGCGCCAGCAGCTTTGGGGACAATCCCGGGAATGGCTACACCTTC.

This chain joins TRBV19 and TRBJ1-2; possibly TRBD1 for D (6 bases). The V end was cut by 3 bases, the J end by 1 base, with 12 bases between. The CDR3 has 15 amino acids. Looked up from germline, CDR1 is LNHDA and CDR2 is SQIVND (reference sequence). DNA for the CDR3: TGTGCCAGTAGTATTGGGACAACTTATAACTATGGCTACACCTTC. Translating gives CASSIGTTYNYGYTF.

The chain is built from TRBV28 and TRBJ1-6, with a weak D call TRBD1 (6 bases). Trimming removed 6 bases from V and 5 bases from J, with 23 bases in between. The CDR3 spans 18 residues. Germline loops: CDR1 MDHEN, CDR2 SYDVKM. In DNA form, the CDR3 reads TGTGCCAGCAGCCTAGACTATCTCGCCGGACAGAATAATTCACCCCTCCACTTT. Its translation: CASSLDYLAGQNNSPLHF. The whole variable domain, remainder taken from reference TRBV28 and TRBJ1-6, is DVKVTQSSRYLVKRTGEKVFLECVQDMDHENMFWYRQDPGLGLRLIYFSYDVKMKEKGDIPEGYSVSREKKERFSLILESASTNQTSMYLCASSLDYLAGQNNSPLHFGNGTRLTVT.

The chain is built from TRBV18 and TRBJ2-7; D is ambiguous. Looked up from germline, CDR1 is KGHSH and CDR2 is LQKENI. CDR3 size: 12 residues. V shed 4 bases and J shed 3 bases, with 7 bases lying between them. The CDR3 loop is CASSRYSYEQYF. CDR3 nucleotide sequence: TGTGCCAGCTCACGTTACAGCTACGAGCAGTACTTC. Supplemented by reference TRBV18 and TRBJ2-7, the full variable domain reads NAGVMQNPRHLVRRRGQEARLRCSPMKGHSHVYWYRQLPEEGLKFMVYLQKENIIDESGMPKERFSAEFPKEGPSILRIQQVVRGDSAAYFCASSRYSYEQYFGPGTRLTVT.

The rearrangement uses TRBV6-5 and TRBJ1-6; TRBD1 is a possible D gene (6 bases). Trimming removed 2 bases from V and 10 bases from J, with 12 bases in between. Germline CDR1 is MNHEY and CDR2 is SVGAGI. The CDR3 runs to 14 residues. CDR3 bases: TGTGCCAGCAGTTACGGGGGCTTAAGGTCACCCCTCCACTTT. Protein sequence: CASSYGGLRSPLHF.

In this sample, this clone turned up a few times. The CDR3 DNA sequence: TGCGCCAGCAGCCAAGATGGCTACAGCTACGAGCAGTACTTC. Translation: CASSQDGYSYEQYF. The chain links TRBV4-1 to TRBJ2-7; unclear D gene. V lost 0 bases and J 3 bases, leaving 9 bases between the germline ends. The CDR3 sequence is 14 residues long. The V gene's germline CDR1 is MGHRA and CDR2 YSYEKL.

The chain recombines TRBV5-4 with TRBJ2-5, with 13 positions matching TRBD2. The germline V gene encodes CDR1 SGHNT and CDR2 YYREEE (reference sequence). V shed 3 bases, J shed 4 bases, and the junction held 6 bases outside the gene matches. The CDR3 has 16 residues. The CDR3 loop is CASSSVTSGGAETQYF. In DNA form, the CDR3 reads TGTGCCAGCAGCTCCGTTACTAGCGGGGGGGCAGAGACCCAGTACTTC.

The CDR3 sequence: CAISRSDQPQHF. The CDR3 DNA follows: TGTGCCATCTCTAGGTCGGATCAGCCCCAGCATTTT. The genes are TRBV10-3 and TRBJ1-5; D unresolved. Germline CDR1 reads ENHRY; CDR2 reads SYGVKD. The CDR3 spans 12 residues. Trimming stripped 8 bases from V and 5 bases from J, with 10 bases between.